This T cell receptor beta chain emerged from a study of blood T cells in healthy people across ages. Findings and limits, study-wide: Older individuals had lower TCR beta diversity per million T cells (the decline was roughly linear). Possibly confounding the expanded clonotype changes was the fact that donor CMV status was unknown. Comparison with aged donors showed that long-lived donors had more naive CD4+ cells and higher diversity.

Germline V gene sequence: CDR1 MNHEY, CDR2 SMNVEV (reference sequence). V was clipped by 3 bases and J by 3 bases, with 11 bases between them. The CDR3 covers 14 residues. On this clonotype: Its matching antigen is unknown.

Approximately 9.7 milliliters was the volume of peripheral blood drawn from each donor. Next came a second PCR, run for about 7 to 12 cycles, which used a sample-barcoded 5' primer along with a J-beta primer mix. MiXCR, applied by TCRdb to the 5' RACE reads, yields one record per CDR3 protein. The table records 1.8 million or so distinct CDR3 sequences, about 39% of them present only once. The J gene is TRBJ1-1, the V gene TRBV27, with D unresolved. The clonotype was recovered from a human donor in good health. Sample: blood. CDR3 DNA: TGTGCCAGCAGTTTTTACAAGTCAGACACTGAAGCTTTCTTT. Translated, it gives CASSFYKSDTEAFF.